The rows below give T cell receptor beta chains drawn from one sample of a study of PD-L1 blockade in urothelial cancer. TCRdb keeps only in-frame clones here, not all; method: immunoSEQ multiplex PCR. This table holds about 72,000 clones, roughly 84% found once. This sample comprised PBMCs, obtained around atezolizumab (anti-PD-L1) treatment. These receptors were taken from a man in his 70s with urothelial cancer. Both conserved end residues are part of each CDR3. The size field is filled for only some rows; it gives once, few, many or a size class.

clone size: .
V gene: TRBV5-5
J gene: TRBJ1-2
CDR3 protein: CASSLSPRTAPYGYTF

clone size: .
V gene: TRBV2
J gene: TRBJ2-3
CDR3 protein: CASRPGLAASTDTQYF

clone size: .
V gene: TRBV4-1
J gene: TRBJ2-1
CDR3 protein: CASSQDTSGTYNEQFF

clone size: few
V gene: TRBV27
J gene: TRBJ1-4
CDR3 protein: CASSRGATGEKLFF

clone size: once
V gene: TRBV2
J gene: TRBJ1-2
CDR3 protein: CASSEGEGGYGYTF

clone size: .
V gene: TRBV4-1
J gene: TRBJ1-1
CDR3 protein: CASGREDNREAFF

clone size: few
V gene: TRBV7-8
J gene: TRBJ2-3
CDR3 protein: CASRITGTSGRAGITDTQYF

clone size: .
V gene: TRBV5-4
J gene: TRBJ2-2
CDR3 protein: CASSTESRVTGELFF

clone size: .
V gene: TRBV7-2
J gene: TRBJ2-7
CDR3 protein: CASSETGVYEQYF

clone size: .
V gene: TRBV19
J gene: TRBJ1-5
CDR3 protein: CASSIRPAGNQPQHF

clone size: .
V gene: TRBV5-6
J gene: TRBJ1-2
CDR3 protein: CASSIKPGQGYTF

clone size: .
V gene: TRBV28
J gene: TRBJ1-5
CDR3 protein: CASTRGGQGDSNQPQHF

clone size: .
V gene: TRBV19
J gene: TRBJ2-1
CDR3 protein: CASSTGTGGINEQFF

clone size: .
V gene: TRBV5-5
J gene: TRBJ1-2
CDR3 protein: CASSLERQSFYGYTF

clone size: .
V gene: TRBV4-1
J gene: TRBJ1-5
CDR3 protein: CASSQGGDQPQHF

clone size: .
V gene: TRBV5-1
J gene: TRBJ2-4
CDR3 protein: CASSLARALSGKNIQYF